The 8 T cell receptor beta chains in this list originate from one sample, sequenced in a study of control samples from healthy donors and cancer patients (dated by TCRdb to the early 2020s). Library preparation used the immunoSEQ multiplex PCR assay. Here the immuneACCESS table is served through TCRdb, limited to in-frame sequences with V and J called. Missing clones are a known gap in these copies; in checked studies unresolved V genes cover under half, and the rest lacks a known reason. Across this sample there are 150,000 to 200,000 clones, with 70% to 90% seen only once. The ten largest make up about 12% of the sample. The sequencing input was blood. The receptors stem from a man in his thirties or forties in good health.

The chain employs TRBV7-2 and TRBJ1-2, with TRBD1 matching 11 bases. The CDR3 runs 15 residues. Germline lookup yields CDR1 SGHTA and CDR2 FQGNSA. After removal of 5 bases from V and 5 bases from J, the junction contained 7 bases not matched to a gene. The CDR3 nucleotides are TGTGCCAGCAGCCCGGGACAGGGGGTTACATATGGCTACACCTTC. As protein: CASSPGQGVTYGYTF.

DNA for the CDR3: TGTGCCAGTAGTCCCCGGACATTTGGGACTGAAGCTTTCTTT. Translation: CASSPRTFGTEAFF. V gene TRBV19 combines with J gene TRBJ1-1, with a weak D call TRBD1 (5 bases). Between the trimmed V and J ends, which lost 5 bases and 5 bases, there was a span of 15 bases. The CDR3 sequence is 14 residues long. Germline CDR1 and CDR2: LNHDA and SQIVND (reference sequence). Full variable domain (missing parts from reference TRBV19 and TRBJ1-1): DGGITQSPKYLFRKEGQNVTLSCEQNLNHDAMYWYRQDPGQGLRLIYYSQIVNDFQKGDIAEGYSVSREKKESFPLTVTSAQKNPTAFYLCASSPRTFGTEAFFGQGTRLTVV.

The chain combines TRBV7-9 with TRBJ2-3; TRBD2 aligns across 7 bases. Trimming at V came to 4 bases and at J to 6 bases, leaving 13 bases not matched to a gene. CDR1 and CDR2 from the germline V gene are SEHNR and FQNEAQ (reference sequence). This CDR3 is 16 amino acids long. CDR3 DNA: TGTGCCAGCAGCTCACGGGGGGACCGACCTCCGGATACGCAGTATTTT. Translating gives CASSSRGDRPPDTQYF.

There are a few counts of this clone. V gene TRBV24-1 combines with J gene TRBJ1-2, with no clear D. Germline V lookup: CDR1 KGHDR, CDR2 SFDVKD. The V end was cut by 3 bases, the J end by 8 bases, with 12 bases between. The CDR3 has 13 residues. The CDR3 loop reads CATSDPWTGGYTF. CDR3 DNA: TGTGCCACCAGTGATCCTTGGACGGGGGGCTACACCTTC.

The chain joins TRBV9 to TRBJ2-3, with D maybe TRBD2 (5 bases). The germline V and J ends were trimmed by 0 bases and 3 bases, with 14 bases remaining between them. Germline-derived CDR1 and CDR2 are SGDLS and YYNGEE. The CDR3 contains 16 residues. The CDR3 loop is CASSVGRGLGTDTQYF. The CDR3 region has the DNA TGTGCCAGCAGCGTAGGACGAGGGTTGGGGACAGATACGCAGTATTTT.

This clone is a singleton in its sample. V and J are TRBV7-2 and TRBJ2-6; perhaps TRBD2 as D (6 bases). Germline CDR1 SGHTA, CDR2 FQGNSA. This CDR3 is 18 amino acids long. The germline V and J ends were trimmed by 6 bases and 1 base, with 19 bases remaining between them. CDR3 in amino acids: CASRLHGGEFSGANVLTF. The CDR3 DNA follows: TGTGCCAGCAGACTTCACGGAGGGGAATTTTCTGGGGCCAACGTCCTGACTTTC.

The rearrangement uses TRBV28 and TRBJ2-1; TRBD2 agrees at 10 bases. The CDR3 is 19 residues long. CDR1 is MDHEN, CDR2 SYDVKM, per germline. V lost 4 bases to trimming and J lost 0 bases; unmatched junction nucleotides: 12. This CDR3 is CASSSPREREGSSYNEQFF. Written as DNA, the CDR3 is TGTGCCAGCAGTTCCCCCCGTGAGCGGGAGGGGAGCTCCTACAATGAGCAGTTCTTC.

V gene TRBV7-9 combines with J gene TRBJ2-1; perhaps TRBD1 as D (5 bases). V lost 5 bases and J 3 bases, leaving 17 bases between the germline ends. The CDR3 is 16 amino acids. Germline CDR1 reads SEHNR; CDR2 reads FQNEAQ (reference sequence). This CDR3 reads CASSPWSRQHYNEQFF. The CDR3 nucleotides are TGTGCCAGCAGCCCGTGGTCTCGACAGCACTACAATGAGCAGTTCTTC.